Presented here are 14 T cell receptor beta chains from one specimen sequenced in a study of shared T cell receptors in the human thymus. The protocol was immunoSEQ multiplex PCR, while the TCRdb copy is restricted to in-frame clones and leaves out a portion. The table has about 400,000 clones, roughly 94% seen once. The sequencing input was thymocytes. The receptors come from a human donor.

The chain is built from TRBV28 and TRBJ2-7; D possibly corresponds to TRBD1 (7 bases). Deletions cut 6 bases from V and 1 base from J, with 16 bases between. The CDR3 is made up of 15 amino acids. Germline CDR1 and CDR2: MDHEN and SYDVKM. CDR3 amino acids: CASSSGDSVSYEQYF. For the CDR3, the DNA is TGTGCCAGCAGCTCGGGGGACAGCGTTTCCTACGAGCAGTACTTC.

The CDR3 DNA follows: TGTGCCAGCAGTTTAATTGGGGGGGCAGGAGCAGATACGCAGTATTTT. Translated: CASSLIGGAGADTQYF. The V call is TRBV28, the J call TRBJ2-3; weak D call: TRBD2 (7 bases). Trimming pared 2 bases from V and 4 bases from J, leaving 16 bases between. The CDR3 sequence is 16 residues long. The germline V gene encodes CDR1 MDHEN and CDR2 SYDVKM.

This clone has a single count. The CDR3 bases are TGTGCCAGCAGCTCCCTAGGGGGCCAGCCCCAGCATTTT. This gives the protein CASSSLGGQPQHF. This chain joins TRBV11-2 and TRBJ1-5, with 7 bases that match TRBD1. Germline-derived CDR1 and CDR2 are SGHAT and FQNNGV. The trim removed 4 bases at V and 7 bases at J, leaving 4 bases unmatched. The CDR3 sequence is 13 residues long.

This chain links TRBV19 with TRBJ2-7; tentatively, D is TRBD1 or TRBD2 (5 bases each). This CDR3 has 13 residues. Trimming shortened V by 7 bases and J by 4 bases, and 14 bases separated the two germline ends. Germline CDR1 is LNHDA and CDR2 is SQIVND (reference sequence). The CDR3 reads CASTSTGLYEQYF. For the CDR3, the DNA is TGTGCCAGTACATCCACGGGGCTTTACGAGCAGTACTTC.

V gene TRBV6-6 combines with J gene TRBJ2-7; 7 bases are a match to TRBD1. The CDR3 is made up of 14 amino acids. The germline CDR1 and CDR2 sequences are MNHNY and SVGAGI (reference sequence). V gave up 8 bases and J gave up 3 bases; unmatched junction bases: 10. The CDR3 loop reads CASADREGFYEQYF. CDR3 bases: TGTGCCAGCGCCGACAGGGAAGGTTTCTACGAGCAGTACTTC.

This chain links TRBV7-2 with TRBJ1-1; D gene uncertain. Trimming removed 0 bases from V and 7 bases from J, with 9 bases in between. This CDR3 region has 13 residues. Per the germline V gene, CDR1 is SGHTA and CDR2 is FQGNSA. The CDR3 DNA reads as TGTGCCAGCAGCTTAGCGGGCGGCGGTGAAGCTTTCTTT. It is translated as CASSLAGGGEAFF.

The rearrangement links TRBV4-3 to TRBJ1-5, with TRBD1 matching over 7 bases. With V trimmed by 2 bases and J by 2 bases, 3 bases remained unmatched. Germline loops: CDR1 LGHNA, CDR2 YSLEER. The CDR3 sequence is 15 residues long. CDR3 in DNA: TGCGCCAGCAGCCAATGGACAGGTGGCAATCAGCCCCAGCATTTT. Translating it yields CASSQWTGGNQPQHF.

This clone showed up just once. This chain uses TRBV4-3 with TRBJ1-1; tentatively, D is TRBD1 (5 bases). Germline assignment: CDR1 LGHNA and CDR2 YSLEER. The V and J ends lost 3 bases and 11 bases respectively, with 25 bases between them. This CDR3 comprises 16 residues. CDR3 nucleotide sequence: TGCGCCAGCAGCCATCTCGCCTACGGGGGGGAAGGAGGGGCTTTCTTT. Translated: CASSHLAYGGEGGAFF.

This clone has just one count. The rearrangement uses TRBV13 and TRBJ2-4; D is possibly TRBD1 or TRBD2 (5 bases each). Between the trimmed V and J ends, which lost 5 bases and 6 bases, there was a span of 23 bases. Germline V gene sequence: CDR1 PRHDT, CDR2 FYEKMQ (reference sequence). CDR3 length: 17 residues. CDR3 in DNA: TGTGCCAGCAGCGCACGGGACGCCCCGATGGGGAGAAACATTCAGTACTTC. The encoded protein is CASSARDAPMGRNIQYF.

The chain recombines TRBV10-3 with TRBJ1-2; TRBD1 might be the D (5 bases). Trimming took off 0 bases at V and 1 base at J, with 18 bases between the two ends. Germline-derived CDR1 and CDR2 are ENHRY and SYGVKD. This CDR3 is built from 18 residues. CDR3 amino acids: CAISESRVSGRRNYGYTF. DNA for the CDR3: TGTGCCATCAGTGAGTCTAGGGTTTCAGGGAGACGTAACTATGGCTACACCTTC.

V usage is TRBV7-6 and J usage is TRBJ2-1, with unresolved D. Per germline, CDR1 SGHVS and CDR2 FNYEAQ. V lost 2 bases to trimming and J lost 0 bases, with 20 bases between them. The CDR3 covers 19 residues. The CDR3: CASSLLVRANLSSYNEQFF. The DNA of the CDR3 is TGTGCCAGCAGCTTACTCGTACGGGCAAACCTAAGCTCCTACAATGAGCAGTTCTTC. The full variable domain, completed using reference TRBV7-6 and TRBJ2-1, is GAGVSQSPRYKVTKRGQDVALRCDPISGHVSLYWYRQALGQGPEFLTYFNYEAQQDKSGLPNDRFSAERPEGSISTLTIQRTEQRDSAMYRCASSLLVRANLSSYNEQFFGPGTRLTVL.

This chain links TRBV9 with TRBJ1-2, with 8 bases that match TRBD1. Germline V lookup: CDR1 SGDLS, CDR2 YYNGEE. The CDR3 loop spans 13 amino acids. V was clipped by 5 bases and J by 8 bases; unmatched bases: 8. The CDR3 region is CASRDWTGIGYTF. CDR3 in DNA: TGTGCCAGCAGAGACTGGACAGGGATAGGCTACACCTTC.

This clone was recorded once. Distinct nucleotide sequences in the sample also encode this CDR3. J is TRBJ2-1 and V is TRBV27; 8 bases match TRBD2. Trimming removed 3 bases from V and 4 bases from J; junction bases left unmatched: 2. CDR1 is MNHEY, CDR2 SMNVEV, per germline (reference sequence). The CDR3 extends over 14 amino acids. DNA for the CDR3: TGTGCCAGCAGTTTGAGCGGGAGTTACAATGAGCAGTTCTTC. Translated: CASSLSGSYNEQFF.

The J gene is TRBJ2-7, the V gene TRBV6-5, with 10 bases fitting TRBD2. Per the germline V gene, CDR1 is MNHEY and CDR2 is SVGAGI. This CDR3 comprises 13 residues. After removal of 5 bases from V and 2 bases from J, the junction contained 0 bases not matched to a gene. This CDR3 is CASSLAGAYEQYF. In DNA, the CDR3 is TGTGCCAGCAGTCTAGCGGGGGCCTACGAGCAGTACTTC.